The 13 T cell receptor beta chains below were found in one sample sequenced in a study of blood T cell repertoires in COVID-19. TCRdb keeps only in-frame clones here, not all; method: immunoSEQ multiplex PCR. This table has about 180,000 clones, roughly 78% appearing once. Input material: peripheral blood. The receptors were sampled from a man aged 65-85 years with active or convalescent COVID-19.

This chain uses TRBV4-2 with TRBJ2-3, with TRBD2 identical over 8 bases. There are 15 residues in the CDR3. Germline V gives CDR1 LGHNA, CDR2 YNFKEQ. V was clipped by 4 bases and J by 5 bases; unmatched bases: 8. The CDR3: CASSPPGGPVDTQYF. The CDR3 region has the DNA TGTGCCAGCAGCCCTCCGGGGGGGCCGGTAGATACGCAGTATTTT.

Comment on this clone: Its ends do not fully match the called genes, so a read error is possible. The CDR3 coding sequence is TGTGCTAGCAGCCCCGGGACAGGGGGCCACAATGAGCAGTTCTTC. Protein sequence: CASSPGTGGHNEQFF. The V call is TRBV7-7, the J call TRBJ2-1; 12 bases match TRBD1. Germline loops: CDR1 SSHAT, CDR2 FNYEAQ (reference sequence). The CDR3 extends over 15 amino acids.

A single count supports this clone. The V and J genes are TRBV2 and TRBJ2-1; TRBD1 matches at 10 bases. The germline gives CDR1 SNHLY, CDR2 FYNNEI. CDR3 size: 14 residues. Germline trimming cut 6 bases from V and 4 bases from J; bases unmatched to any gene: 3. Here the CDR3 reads CASSGQGEYNEQFF. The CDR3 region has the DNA TGTGCCAGCAGCGGACAGGGGGAATACAATGAGCAGTTCTTC.

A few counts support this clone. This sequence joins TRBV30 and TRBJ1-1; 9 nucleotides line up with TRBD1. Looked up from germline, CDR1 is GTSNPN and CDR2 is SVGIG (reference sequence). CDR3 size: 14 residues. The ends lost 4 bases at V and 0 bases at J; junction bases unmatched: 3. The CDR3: CAWNRDRVNTEAFF. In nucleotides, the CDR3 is TGTGCCTGGAATAGGGACAGGGTGAACACTGAAGCTTTCTTT.

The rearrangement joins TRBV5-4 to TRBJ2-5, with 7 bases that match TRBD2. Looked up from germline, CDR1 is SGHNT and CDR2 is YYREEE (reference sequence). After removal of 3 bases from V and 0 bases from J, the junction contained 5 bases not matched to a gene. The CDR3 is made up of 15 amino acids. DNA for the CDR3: TGTGCCAGCAGCTATTTCAGCGGGAACCAAGAGACCCAGTACTTC. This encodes CASSYFSGNQETQYF.

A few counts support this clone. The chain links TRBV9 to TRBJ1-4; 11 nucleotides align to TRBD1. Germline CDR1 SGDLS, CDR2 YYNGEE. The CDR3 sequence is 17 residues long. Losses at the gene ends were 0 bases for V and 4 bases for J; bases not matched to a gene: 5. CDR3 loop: CASSVGGTGGLNEKLFF. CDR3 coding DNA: TGTGCCAGCAGCGTAGGAGGGACAGGGGGTCTTAATGAAAAACTGTTTTTT.

For the CDR3, the DNA is TGTGCCAGCAGCGAGACAGGGGGCGGGTTAAATGAAAAACTGTTTTTT. This encodes CASSETGGGLNEKLFF. The chain links TRBV9 to TRBJ1-4; TRBD1 matches 10 bases. CDR1 and CDR2 (germline): SGDLS, YYNGEE. The CDR3 covers 16 residues. The ends lost 3 bases at V and 5 bases at J; junction bases unmatched: 7.

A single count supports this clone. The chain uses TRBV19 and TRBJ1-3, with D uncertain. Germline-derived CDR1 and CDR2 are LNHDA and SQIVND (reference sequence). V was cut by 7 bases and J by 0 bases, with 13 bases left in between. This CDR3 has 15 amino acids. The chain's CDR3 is CASTDGSPSGNTIYF. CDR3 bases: TGTGCCAGTACTGACGGGAGCCCCTCTGGAAACACCATATATTTT.

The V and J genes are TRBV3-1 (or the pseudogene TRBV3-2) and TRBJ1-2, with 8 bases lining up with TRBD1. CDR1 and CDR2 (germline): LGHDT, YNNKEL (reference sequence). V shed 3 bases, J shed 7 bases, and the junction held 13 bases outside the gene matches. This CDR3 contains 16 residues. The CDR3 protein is CASSQIVGQGPSGYTF. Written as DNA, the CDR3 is TGTGCCAGCAGCCAGATAGTTGGACAGGGTCCATCTGGCTACACCTTC.

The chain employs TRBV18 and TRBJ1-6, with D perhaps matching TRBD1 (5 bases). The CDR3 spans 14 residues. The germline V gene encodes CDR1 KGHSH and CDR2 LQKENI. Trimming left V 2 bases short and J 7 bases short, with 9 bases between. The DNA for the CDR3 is TGTGCCAGCTCACCATCGGGGGGAAATTCACCCCTCCACTTT. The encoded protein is CASSPSGGNSPLHF.

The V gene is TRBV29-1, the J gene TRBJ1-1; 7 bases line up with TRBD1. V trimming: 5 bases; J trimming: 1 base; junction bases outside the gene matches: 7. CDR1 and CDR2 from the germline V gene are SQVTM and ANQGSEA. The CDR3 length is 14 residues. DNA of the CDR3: TGCAGCGTTACAAGGGACAGCTCGAACACTGAAGCTTTCTTT. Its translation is CSVTRDSSNTEAFF. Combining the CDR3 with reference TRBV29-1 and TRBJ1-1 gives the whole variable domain SAVISQKPSRDICQRGTSLTIQCQVDSQVTMMFWYRQQPGQSLTLIATANQGSEATYESGFVIDKFPISRPNLTFSTLTVSNMSPEDSSIYLCSVTRDSSNTEAFFGQGTRLTVV.

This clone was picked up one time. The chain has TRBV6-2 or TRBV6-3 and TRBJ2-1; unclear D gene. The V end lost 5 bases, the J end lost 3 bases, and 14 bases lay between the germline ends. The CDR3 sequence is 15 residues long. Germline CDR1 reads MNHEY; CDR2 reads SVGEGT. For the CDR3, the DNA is TGTGCCAGCAGTAACCCTGCAGGCAACTACAATGAGCAGTTCTTC. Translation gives CASSNPAGNYNEQFF.

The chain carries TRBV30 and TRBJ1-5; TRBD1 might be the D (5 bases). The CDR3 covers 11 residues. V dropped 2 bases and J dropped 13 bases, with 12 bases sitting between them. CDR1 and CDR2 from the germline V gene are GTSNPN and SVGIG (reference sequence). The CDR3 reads CAWSTQGEQHF. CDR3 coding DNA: TGTGCCTGGAGTACCCAGGGCGAGCAGCATTTT.